The clone carrying this T cell receptor (beta chain) has at least ten counts. The antigen is unknown. Individual cDNA molecules were tagged with unique molecular identifiers, the study reported. MiXCR, run by TCRdb on the 5' RACE reads, gives a single entry per CDR3 protein. This sample has tens of thousands of distinct CDR3 sequences, with about 5.2% found just once. These data originate in a study of early T cells in non-severe SARS-CoV-2 infection. Overall study context: RNA in bulk from unsorted whole blood was sequenced, and chains were unpaired.

Study results and caveats: Matching against VDJdb likely underestimated virus-specific expansions, favoring anti-spike CD8.

Input material: whole blood. The sequence was obtained from an adult who was a healthcare worker with PCR-confirmed SARS-CoV-2 infection or an uninfected control (not recorded which).

The CDR3 sequence: CASSEGGNPSTDTQYF. The CDR3 DNA sequence: TGTGCCAGCAGTGAAGGAGGTAACCCTAGCACAGATACGCAGTATTTT. The rearrangement joins TRBV2 to TRBJ2-3, with no clear D. This CDR3 has 16 amino acids. Germline lookup yields CDR1 SNHLY and CDR2 FYNNEI. With 1 base removed from V and 0 bases from J, the gap between germline ends came to 11 bases.